These 3 T cell receptor beta chains originate from one sample sequenced in a study of identical twins (TCRdb year 2016). The library relied on 5' RACE. The reads were generated on an Illumina HiSeq 2000. In TCRdb, the public reads were trimmed at Q25 with fastp and aligned with MiXCR, with productive beta chains retained. Every CDR3 protein is listed once, alongside the most common genes and DNA of its rows. The table for this sample lists 1.5 million or so distinct CDR3 sequences; under 35% of them were counted only once. The ten largest clones take up about 0.25% of the sample. The specimen was cord blood. The source of these receptors is a newborn girl in good health.

This clonotype was picked up many times. The rearrangement uses TRBV12-3 or TRBV12-4 and TRBJ2-3, with 7 bases matching TRBD1. The CDR3 runs to 17 residues. Unmatched junction bases numbered 17, after V lost 5 bases and J lost 6 bases. CDR3 protein: CASSPTGSAALSDTQYF. The CDR3 region has the DNA TGTGCCAGCAGTCCGACAGGGTCAGCCGCCCTGAGCGATACGCAGTATTTT.

The rearrangement uses TRBV20-1 and TRBJ2-5; D remains ambiguous. Trimming stripped 5 bases from V and 11 bases from J, with 18 bases between. This CDR3 has 12 residues. The germline gives CDR1 DFQATT, CDR2 SNEGSKA (reference sequence). DNA of the CDR3: TGCAGTGCTTTTAGGGTTCGGAGTGAGCAGTACTTC. The encoded protein is CSAFRVRSEQYF.

This chain links TRBV10-3 with TRBJ2-7; maybe TRBD1 (6 bases). V lost 10 bases, J lost 0 bases, and 16 bases lay in between. The CDR3 is made up of 14 amino acids. Germline assignment: CDR1 ENHRY and CDR2 SYGVKD. This chain's CDR3 is CATLEGTHSYEQYF. The CDR3 DNA is TGTGCCACCCTGGAAGGGACACACTCCTACGAGCAGTACTTC.